The 22 T cell receptor beta chains in this list originate from one sample, sequenced in a study of T cell clones after liver transplantation. Produced via immunoSEQ multiplex PCR; TCRdb's table is partial and in-frame only. This sample has some 40,000 clones, with 70% to 90% found just once. Source: CD4+ T cells from blood, taken 24 months after liver transplant. These receptors all come from a human patient who received a liver transplant. The graft donor may have contributed some T cells.

This clone was detected only once. The chain carries TRBV7-2 and TRBJ2-7; no firm D call. CDR1 SGHTA and CDR2 FQGNSA come from the germline V gene. This CDR3 contains 13 residues. V was shortened by 4 bases and J by 4 bases, with 11 bases between the two germline ends. CDR3 nucleotides: TGTGCCAGCAGCTCGGACGGAGTTTACGAGCAGTACTTC. This sequence encodes CASSSDGVYEQYF.

This chain connects TRBV6-6 to TRBJ1-1, with D tentatively TRBD1 (5 bases). This CDR3 has 13 residues. Trimming took off 8 bases at V and 5 bases at J, with 15 bases between the two ends. In germline, CDR1 is MNHNY, CDR2 SVGAGI (reference sequence). CDR3 DNA sequence: TGTGCCAGCGCTGAGGTGGGGGGGACTGAAGCTTTCTTT. Protein: CASAEVGGTEAFF.

This clone was counted a single time. CDR3 protein: CAVGGELFF. CDR3 DNA: TGTGCCGTGGGGGGGGAGCTGTTTTTT. J is TRBJ2-2 and V is TRBV7-8; D gene ambiguous. CDR3 length: 9 residues. V gave up 11 bases and J gave up 8 bases, with 6 bases separating them. The germline V gene encodes CDR1 SGHVS and CDR2 FQNEAQ.

This clone has more than one count but fewer than ten. The chain carries TRBV27 and TRBJ1-3, with D hard to call. Trimming left V 2 bases short and J 0 bases short, with 8 bases between. CDR1 is MNHEY, CDR2 SMNVEV, per germline (reference sequence). The CDR3 length is 15 residues. This CDR3 is CASSLGSASGNTIYF. CDR3 coding DNA: TGTGCCAGCAGTTTAGGGTCGGCCTCTGGAAACACCATATATTTT.

The chain joins TRBV5-1 to TRBJ2-1; possibly TRBD1 for D (5 bases). V gave up 5 bases and J gave up 3 bases, with 12 bases separating them. Germline V gene sequence: CDR1 SGHRS, CDR2 YFSETQ. The CDR3 runs 14 residues. The CDR3 DNA sequence: TGCGCCAGCAGGTTCGAAGGGGTCTACAATGAGCAGTTCTTC. Its translation is CASRFEGVYNEQFF.

The chain couples TRBV6-5 to TRBJ1-1; D uncertain. V lost 4 bases, J lost 0 bases, and 12 bases lay in between. The CDR3 is 15 residues long. CDR1 and CDR2 (germline): MNHEY, SVGAGI. The CDR3 region is CASSLRRIMNTEAFF. The CDR3 bases are TGTGCCAGCAGTTTGCGGCGGATAATGAACACTGAAGCTTTCTTT.

The genes are TRBV11-2 and TRBJ1-1; D gene uncertain. CDR3 length equals 14 residues. Deletions cut 3 bases from V and 1 base from J, with 9 bases between. Germline V lookup: CDR1 SGHAT, CDR2 FQNNGV. The CDR3 loop reads CASSFLTGNTEAFF. The CDR3 DNA reads as TGTGCCAGCAGCTTTCTAACCGGGAACACTGAAGCTTTCTTT.

V and J are TRBV12-2 and TRBJ1-1; the D call of TRBD1 is as the table states it, not checked on the DNA. TRBV12-2 is tagged as a pseudogene. The CDR3 contains 17 residues. The CDR3 DNA reads as TGTGCAAGTCGCTGGAACCGCAGGGCCGGCTGGAACACTGAAGCTTTCTTT. Translated, it gives CASRWNRRAGWNTEAFF.

The chain is built from TRBV23-1 and TRBJ2-2; maybe TRBD1 (5 bases). TRBV23-1 is placed among ORFs of uncertain function. V gave up 10 bases and J gave up 7 bases, with 16 bases separating them. This CDR3 comprises 13 residues. CDR3 protein: CATPQSGHGELFF. As DNA, the CDR3 is TGCGCCACCCCCCAAAGTGGACACGGGGAGCTGTTTTTT.

V gene TRBV14 combines with J gene TRBJ1-1; D gene unclear. V lost 4 bases and J 2 bases, leaving 8 bases between the germline ends. CDR3 length: 13 amino acids. Germline CDR1 is SGHDN and CDR2 is FVKESK. The DNA for the CDR3 is TGTGCCAGCAGCCCCCAGATAAACACTGAAGCTTTCTTT. It encodes CASSPQINTEAFF.

This clone appeared once. Written as DNA, the CDR3 is TGTGCCAGCAGCCGTTCGGGCTACGAGCAGTACTTC. Translating gives CASSRSGYEQYF. This sequence joins TRBV11-3 and TRBJ2-7, with D unresolved. This CDR3 region has 12 residues. Germline CDR1 reads SGHNT; CDR2 reads YENEEA. V was clipped by 5 bases and J by 3 bases, with 8 bases between them.

This chain links TRBV11-1 with TRBJ2-1, with D perhaps assigned TRBD1 or TRBD2 (5 bases each). Trimming removed 3 bases from V and 0 bases from J, with 12 bases in between. The CDR3 runs 16 residues. Looked up from germline, CDR1 is SGHAT and CDR2 is FQDESV (reference sequence). As DNA, the CDR3 is TGTGCCAGCAGCTTGTCGGCAGGGAGCTCCTACAATGAGCAGTTCTTC. Translating it yields CASSLSAGSSYNEQFF.

The CDR3 region is CASSLEAGAYNEQFF. DNA of the CDR3: TGTGCCAGCAGCTTGGAAGCGGGGGCCTACAATGAGCAGTTCTTC. The genes are TRBV5-6 and TRBJ2-1; 8 bases map to TRBD2. The CDR3 covers 15 residues. In germline, CDR1 is SGHDT, CDR2 YYEEEE. V lost 0 bases to trimming and J lost 2 bases; unmatched junction nucleotides: 1.

The DNA of the CDR3 is TGTGCCATCAGTGGCGGAGTGGATCAGCCCCAGCATTTT. Translation gives CAISGGVDQPQHF. The V gene is TRBV10-3, the J gene TRBJ1-5; no clear D gene. V dropped 4 bases and J dropped 5 bases, with 9 bases sitting between them. The CDR3 runs 13 residues. Germline assignment: CDR1 ENHRY and CDR2 SYGVKD.

This clone was detected once. The CDR3 coding sequence is TGTGCCAGCAGTGAAACCCACCCTGGTTCTGGAAACACCATATATTTT. It specifies CASSETHPGSGNTIYF. The chain is built from TRBV6-1 and TRBJ1-3; D is undetermined. Germline loops: CDR1 MNHNS, CDR2 SASEGT. The length of the CDR3 is 16 residues. Trimming removed 2 bases from V and 1 base from J, with 12 bases in between.

This clone was picked up a small number of times. V and J are TRBV4-3 and TRBJ2-7, with 9 nucleotides matching TRBD2. This CDR3 is 19 amino acids long. The V gene end was trimmed by 0 bases and the J gene end by 2 bases; junction bases not matched to a gene: 14. CDR1 and CDR2 (germline): LGHNA, YSLEER. The CDR3 reads CASSQEAIQASGETYEQYF. The CDR3, as DNA: TGCGCCAGCAGCCAAGAGGCCATCCAGGCTAGCGGGGAAACCTACGAGCAGTACTTC.

Regarding this clone: At one boundary the junction diverges from the germline segment, which might be a read error. The chain combines TRBV5-6 with TRBJ2-5; TRBD1 aligns across 8 bases. The CDR3 is made up of 14 amino acids. The germline V gene encodes CDR1 SGHDT and CDR2 YYEEEE. The CDR3, as DNA: TGTGCCAGCAGCCCGGACAGGGTCCAAAAGACCCAGTACTTC. This codes for CASSPDRVQKTQYF.

The chain uses TRBV7-2 and TRBJ2-4; the D is unclear. The germline V and J ends were trimmed by 5 bases and 6 bases, with 14 bases remaining between them. CDR1 and CDR2 from the germline V gene are SGHTA and FQGNSA. The CDR3 spans 14 residues. This CDR3 is CASSPGASANIQYF. The CDR3, as DNA: TGTGCCAGCAGCCCAGGAGCCTCTGCAAACATTCAGTACTTC.

The CDR3 spells CASSQSPRHSGANVLTF. CDR3 DNA: TGCGCCAGCAGCCAATCCCCGCGTCACTCTGGGGCCAACGTCCTGACTTTC. The V and J genes are TRBV4-1 and TRBJ2-6; unclear D gene. Germline V gives CDR1 MGHRA, CDR2 YSYEKL. V lost 2 bases, J lost 0 bases, and 11 bases lay in between. This CDR3 spans 17 amino acids.

The chain couples TRBV7-7 to TRBJ2-7; D remains unclear. V lost 1 base to trimming and J lost 1 base, with 5 bases between them. CDR3 length equals 13 residues. The germline gives CDR1 SSHAT, CDR2 FNYEAQ (reference sequence). The CDR3 nucleotides read TGTGCCAGCAGCTTAGGGGTTTCCTACGAGCAGTACTTC. Translating gives CASSLGVSYEQYF.

The genes are TRBV6-1 and TRBJ1-2, with 7 bases lining up with TRBD1. V shed 6 bases and J 5 bases; nucleotides not matched to a gene: 6. The CDR3 length is 13 residues. Germline V gene data show CDR1 as MNHNS and CDR2 as SASEGT. Here the CDR3 DNA reads TGTGCCAGCAGCCGTACAGGGGAATATGGCTACACCTTC. The encoded protein is CASSRTGEYGYTF.

This chain links TRBV27 with TRBJ1-4, with D possibly being TRBD1 (5 bases). Trimming pared 4 bases from V and 8 bases from J, leaving 14 bases between. This CDR3 spans 14 amino acids. Per germline, CDR1 MNHEY and CDR2 SMNVEV (reference sequence). The CDR3, as DNA: TGTGCCAGCAGTTCGGCACAGGTAATCGAAAAACTGTTTTTT. Its translation is CASSSAQVIEKLFF.